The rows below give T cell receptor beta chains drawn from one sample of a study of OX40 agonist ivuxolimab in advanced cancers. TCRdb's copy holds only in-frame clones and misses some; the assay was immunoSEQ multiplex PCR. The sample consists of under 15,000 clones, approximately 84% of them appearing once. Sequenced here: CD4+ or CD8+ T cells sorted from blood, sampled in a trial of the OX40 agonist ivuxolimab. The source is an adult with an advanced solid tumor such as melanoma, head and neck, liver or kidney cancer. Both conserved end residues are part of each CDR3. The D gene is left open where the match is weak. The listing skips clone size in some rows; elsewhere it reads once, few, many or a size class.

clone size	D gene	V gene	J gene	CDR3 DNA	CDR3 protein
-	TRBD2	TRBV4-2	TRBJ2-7	TGTGCCAGCAGCCAGAGACTAGCGGGGGGCTACGAGCAGTACTTC	CASSQRLAGGYEQYF
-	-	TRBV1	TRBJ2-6	TGCACCAGCAGTGGGGCCAACGTCCTGACTTTC	CTSSGANVLTF
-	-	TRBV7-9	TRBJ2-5	TGTGCCAGCAGTACACCTTGGGACCAAGAGACCCAGTACTTC	CASSTPWDQETQYF
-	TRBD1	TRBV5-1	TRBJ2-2	TGCGCCAGCAGCAACTCCGGGACAGGGGCGCCCGGGGAGCTGTTTTTT	CASSNSGTGAPGELFF
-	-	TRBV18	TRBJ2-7	TGTGCCAGCTCACCACCCAAGGAGCTTCCTACGATTTACGAGCAGTACTTC	CASSPPKELPTIYEQYF
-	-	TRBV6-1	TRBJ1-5	TGTGCCAGCAGTGAGGCCGGGGACAGCAATCAGCCCCAGCATTTT	CASSEAGDSNQPQHF
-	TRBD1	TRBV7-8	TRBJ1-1	TGTGCCAGCAGCAGAACAGGGGGTGAGAACACTGAAGCTTTCTTT	CASSRTGGENTEAFF
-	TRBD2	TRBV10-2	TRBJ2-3	TGCGCCAGCAAAGGACTAGCGGGAGTTACAGATACGCAGTATTTT	CASKGLAGVTDTQYF
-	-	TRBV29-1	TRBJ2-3	TGCAGCGTCCCATGGGGGGATACGCAGTATTTT	CSVPWGDTQYF
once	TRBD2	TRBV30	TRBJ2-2	TGTGCCTGGAGTGAGCGGGGGGGCCTAAGCGGGGAGCTGTTTTTT	CAWSERGGLSGELFF
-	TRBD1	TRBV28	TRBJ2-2	TGTGCCAGCAGTTTAAGTGGACAGGGGGGGTCCGGGGAGCTGTTTTTT	CASSLSGQGGSGELFF
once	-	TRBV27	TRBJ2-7	TGTGCCAGCGGGGCGGAGGACTACGAGCAGTACTTC	CASGAEDYEQYF
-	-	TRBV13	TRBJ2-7	TGTGCCAGCAGCTTAGGCCTTAGTTACGAGCAGTACTTC	CASSLGLSYEQYF
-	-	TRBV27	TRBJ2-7	TGTGCCAGCAGACCCCTATCTCTCGCTCAGAGAAAGATCCACGAGCAGTACTTC	CASRPLSLAQRKIHEQYF